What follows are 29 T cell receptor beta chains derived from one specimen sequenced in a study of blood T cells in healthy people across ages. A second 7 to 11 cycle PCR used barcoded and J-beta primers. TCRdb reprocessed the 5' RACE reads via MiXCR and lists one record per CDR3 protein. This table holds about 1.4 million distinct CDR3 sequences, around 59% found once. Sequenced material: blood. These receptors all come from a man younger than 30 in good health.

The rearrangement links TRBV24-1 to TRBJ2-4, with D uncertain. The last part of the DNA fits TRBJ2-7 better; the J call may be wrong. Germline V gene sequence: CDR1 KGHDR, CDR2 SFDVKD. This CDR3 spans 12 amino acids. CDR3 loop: CATSQPGYEQYF. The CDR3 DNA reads TGTGCCACCAGTCAGCCTGGCTACGAGCAGTACTTC.

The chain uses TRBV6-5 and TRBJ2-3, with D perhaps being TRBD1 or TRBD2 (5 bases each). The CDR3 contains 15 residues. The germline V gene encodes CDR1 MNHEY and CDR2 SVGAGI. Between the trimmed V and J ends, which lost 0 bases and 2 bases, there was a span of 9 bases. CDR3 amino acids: CASSYSVGATDTQYF. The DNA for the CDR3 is TGTGCCAGCAGTTACTCGGTCGGGGCCACAGATACGCAGTATTTT.

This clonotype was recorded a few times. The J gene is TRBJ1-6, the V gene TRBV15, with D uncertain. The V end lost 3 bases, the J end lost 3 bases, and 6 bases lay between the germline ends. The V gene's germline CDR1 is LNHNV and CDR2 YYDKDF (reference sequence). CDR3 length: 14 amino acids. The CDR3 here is CATSSGDYNSPLHF. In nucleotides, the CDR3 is TGTGCCACCAGCAGCGGGGACTATAATTCACCCCTCCACTTT.

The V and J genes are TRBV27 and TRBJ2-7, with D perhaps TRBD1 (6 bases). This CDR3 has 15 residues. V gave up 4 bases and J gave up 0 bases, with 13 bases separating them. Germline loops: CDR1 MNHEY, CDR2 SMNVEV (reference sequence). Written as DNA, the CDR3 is TGTGCCAGCAGTTGGGGGCTCGCTAGCTCCTACGAGCAGTACTTC. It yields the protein CASSWGLASSYEQYF.

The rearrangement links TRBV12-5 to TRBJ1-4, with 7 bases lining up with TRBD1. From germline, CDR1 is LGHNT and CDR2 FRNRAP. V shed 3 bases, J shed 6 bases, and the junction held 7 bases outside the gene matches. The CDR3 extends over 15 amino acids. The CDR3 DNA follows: TGTGCTAGTGGTTTCGTCCAGGGGGGGCATGAAAAACTGTTTTTT. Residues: CASGFVQGGHEKLFF.

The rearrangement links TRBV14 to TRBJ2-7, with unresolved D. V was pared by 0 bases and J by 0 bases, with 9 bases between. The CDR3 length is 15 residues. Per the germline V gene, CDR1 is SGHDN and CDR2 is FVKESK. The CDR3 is CASSQETLSSYEQYF. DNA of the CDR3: TGTGCCAGCAGCCAAGAAACACTGAGCTCCTACGAGCAGTACTTC.

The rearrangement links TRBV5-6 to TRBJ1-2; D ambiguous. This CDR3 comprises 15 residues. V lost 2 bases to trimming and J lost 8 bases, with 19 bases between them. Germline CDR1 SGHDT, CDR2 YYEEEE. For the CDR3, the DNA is TGTGCCAGCAGCTTAATTCTAAATCGGGTTGGAGGCTACACCTTC. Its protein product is CASSLILNRVGGYTF.

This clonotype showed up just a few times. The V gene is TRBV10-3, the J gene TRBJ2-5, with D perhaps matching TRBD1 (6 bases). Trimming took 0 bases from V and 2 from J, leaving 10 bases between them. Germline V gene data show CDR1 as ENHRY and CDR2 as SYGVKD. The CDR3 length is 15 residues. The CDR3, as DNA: TGTGCCATCAGTGAGTCGGGGACACCACAAGAGACCCAGTACTTC. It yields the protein CAISESGTPQETQYF.

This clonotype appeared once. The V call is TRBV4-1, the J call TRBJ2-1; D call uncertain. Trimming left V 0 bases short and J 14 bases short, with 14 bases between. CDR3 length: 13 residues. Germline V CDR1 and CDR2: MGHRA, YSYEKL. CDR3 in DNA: TGCGCCAGCAGCCAAGATCTAGACCGAGATGAGTTCTTC. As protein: CASSQDLDRDEFF.

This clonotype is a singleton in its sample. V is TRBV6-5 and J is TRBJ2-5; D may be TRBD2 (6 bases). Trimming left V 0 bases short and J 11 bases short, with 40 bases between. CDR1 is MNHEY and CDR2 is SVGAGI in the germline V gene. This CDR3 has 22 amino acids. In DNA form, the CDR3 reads TGTGCCAGCAGTTACTCGAAAGTAACAACCCCTACAGGTGTGGGTACCCGACGGGAGCAGTACTTC. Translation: CASSYSKVTTPTGVGTRREQYF.

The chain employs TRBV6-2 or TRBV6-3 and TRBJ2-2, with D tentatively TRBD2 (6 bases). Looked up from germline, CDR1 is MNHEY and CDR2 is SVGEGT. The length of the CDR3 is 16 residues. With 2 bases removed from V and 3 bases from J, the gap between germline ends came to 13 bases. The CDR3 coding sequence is TGTGCCAGCAGTTACGGGAGGTATGATGACACCGGGGAGCTGTTTTTT. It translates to CASSYGRYDDTGELFF.

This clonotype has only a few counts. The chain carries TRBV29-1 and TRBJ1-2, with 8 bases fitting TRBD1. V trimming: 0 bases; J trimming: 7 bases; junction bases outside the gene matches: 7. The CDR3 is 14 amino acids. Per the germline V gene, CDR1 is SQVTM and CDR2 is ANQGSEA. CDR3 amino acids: CSVEDVGTGIGYTF. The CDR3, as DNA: TGCAGCGTTGAAGATGTCGGGACAGGTATTGGCTACACCTTC.

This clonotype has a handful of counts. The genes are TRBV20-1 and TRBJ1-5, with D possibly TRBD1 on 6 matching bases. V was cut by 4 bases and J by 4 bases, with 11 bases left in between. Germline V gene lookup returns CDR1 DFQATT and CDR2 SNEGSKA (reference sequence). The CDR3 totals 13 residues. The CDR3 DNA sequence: TGCAGTGCTACAGGGGACGGAAATCAGCCCCAGCATTTT. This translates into CSATGDGNQPQHF.

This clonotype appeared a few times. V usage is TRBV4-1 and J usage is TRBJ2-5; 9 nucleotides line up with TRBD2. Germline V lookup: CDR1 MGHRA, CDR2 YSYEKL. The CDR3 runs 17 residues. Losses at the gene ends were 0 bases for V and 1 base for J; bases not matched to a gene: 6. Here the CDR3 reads CASSQETSGSLQETQYF. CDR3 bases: TGCGCCAGCAGCCAAGAGACTAGCGGATCTCTCCAAGAGACCCAGTACTTC.

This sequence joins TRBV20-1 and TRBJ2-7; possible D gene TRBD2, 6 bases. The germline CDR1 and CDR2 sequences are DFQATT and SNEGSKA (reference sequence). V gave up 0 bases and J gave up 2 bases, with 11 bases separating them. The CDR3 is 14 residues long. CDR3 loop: CSARDGGAPYEQYF. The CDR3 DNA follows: TGCAGTGCTAGAGACGGCGGGGCGCCCTACGAGCAGTACTTC.

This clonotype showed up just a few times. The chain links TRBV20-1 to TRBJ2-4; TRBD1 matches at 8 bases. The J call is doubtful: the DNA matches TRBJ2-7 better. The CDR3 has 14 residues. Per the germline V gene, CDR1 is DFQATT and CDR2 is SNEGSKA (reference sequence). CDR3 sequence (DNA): TGCAGTGCTAGAGATGGGACAGGAACCCACGAGCAGTACTTC. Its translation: CSARDGTGTHEQYF.

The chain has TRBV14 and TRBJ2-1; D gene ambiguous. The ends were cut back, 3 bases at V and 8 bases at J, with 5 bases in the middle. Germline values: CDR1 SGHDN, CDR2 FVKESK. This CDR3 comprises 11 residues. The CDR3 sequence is CASSHRDEQFF. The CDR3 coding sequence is TGTGCCAGCAGCCACCGGGATGAGCAGTTCTTC.

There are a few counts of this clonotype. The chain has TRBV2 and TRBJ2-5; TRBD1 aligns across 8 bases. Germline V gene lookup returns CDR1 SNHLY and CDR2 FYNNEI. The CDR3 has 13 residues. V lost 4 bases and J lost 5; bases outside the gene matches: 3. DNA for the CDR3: TGTGCCAGCAGTGGCAGGGGGCGTGAGACCCAGTACTTC. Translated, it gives CASSGRGRETQYF. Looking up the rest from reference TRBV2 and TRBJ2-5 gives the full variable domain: EPEVTQTPSHQVTQMGQEVILRCVPISNHLYFYWYRQILGQKVEFLVSFYNNEISEKSEIFDDQFSVERPDGSNFTLKIRSTKLEDSAMYFCASSGRGRETQYFGPGTRLLVL.

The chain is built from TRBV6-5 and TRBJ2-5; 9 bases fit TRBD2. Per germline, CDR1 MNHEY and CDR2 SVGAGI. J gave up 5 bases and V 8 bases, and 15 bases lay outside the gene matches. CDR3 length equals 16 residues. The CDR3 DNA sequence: TGTGCCAGCGGTCTACCGGGCGGGAGGGCGAAGGAGACCCAGTACTTC. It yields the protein CASGLPGGRAKETQYF.

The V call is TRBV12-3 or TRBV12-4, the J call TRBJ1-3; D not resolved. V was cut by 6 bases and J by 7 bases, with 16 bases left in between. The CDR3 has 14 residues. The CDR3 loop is CASSQRGGENTIYF. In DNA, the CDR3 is TGTGCCAGCAGCCAACGGGGTGGGGAGAACACCATATATTTT.

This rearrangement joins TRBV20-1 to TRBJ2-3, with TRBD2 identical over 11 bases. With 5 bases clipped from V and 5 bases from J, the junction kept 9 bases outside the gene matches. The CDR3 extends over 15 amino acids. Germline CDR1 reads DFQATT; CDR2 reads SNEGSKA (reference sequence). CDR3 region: CSAGPYSGRVDTQYF. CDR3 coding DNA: TGCAGTGCTGGACCCTATAGCGGGAGGGTAGATACGCAGTATTTT.

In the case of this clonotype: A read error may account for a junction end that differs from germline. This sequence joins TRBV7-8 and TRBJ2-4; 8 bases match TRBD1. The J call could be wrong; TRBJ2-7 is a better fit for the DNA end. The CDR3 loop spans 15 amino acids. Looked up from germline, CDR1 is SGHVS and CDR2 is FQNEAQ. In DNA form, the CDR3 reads TGTGTCAGCAGCTTCCCAGGTACAGGGGGCTACGAGCAGTACTTC. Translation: CVSSFPGTGGYEQYF.

The CDR3 sequence is CATSRDPYSNEQFF. Written as DNA, the CDR3 is TGTGCCACCAGCAGAGATCCGTACAGCAATGAGCAGTTCTTC. V and J are TRBV15 and TRBJ2-1; D is unclear. The V end was cut by 0 bases, the J end by 6 bases, with 9 bases between. Germline CDR1 reads LNHNV; CDR2 reads YYDKDF (reference sequence). CDR3 size: 14 residues.

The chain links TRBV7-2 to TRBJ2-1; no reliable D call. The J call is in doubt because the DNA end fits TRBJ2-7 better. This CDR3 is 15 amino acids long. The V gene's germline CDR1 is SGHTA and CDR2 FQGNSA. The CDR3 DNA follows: TGTGCCAGCAGCTTGCGGCTTAACTCCTACAATGAGCAGTACTTC. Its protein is CASSLRLNSYNEQYF.

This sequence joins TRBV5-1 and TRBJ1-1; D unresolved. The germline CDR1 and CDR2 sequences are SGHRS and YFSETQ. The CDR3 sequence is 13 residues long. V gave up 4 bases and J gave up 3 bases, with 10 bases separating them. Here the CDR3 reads CASSPLTDTEAFF. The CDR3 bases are TGCGCCAGCAGCCCCCTGACGGACACTGAAGCTTTCTTT.

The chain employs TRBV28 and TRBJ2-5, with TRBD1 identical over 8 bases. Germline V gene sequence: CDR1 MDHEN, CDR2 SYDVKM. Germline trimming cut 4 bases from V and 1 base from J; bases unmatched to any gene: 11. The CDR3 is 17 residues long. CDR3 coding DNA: TGTGCCAGCAGTTCAATGATGGACAGGGAAGCCCAAGAGACCCAGTACTTC. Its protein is CASSSMMDREAQETQYF.

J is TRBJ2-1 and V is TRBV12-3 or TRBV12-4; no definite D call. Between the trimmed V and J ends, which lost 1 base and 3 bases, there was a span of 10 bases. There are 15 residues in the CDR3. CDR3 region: CASSLGAAFYNEQFF. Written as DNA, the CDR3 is TGTGCCAGCAGTTTAGGGGCAGCCTTCTACAATGAGCAGTTCTTC.

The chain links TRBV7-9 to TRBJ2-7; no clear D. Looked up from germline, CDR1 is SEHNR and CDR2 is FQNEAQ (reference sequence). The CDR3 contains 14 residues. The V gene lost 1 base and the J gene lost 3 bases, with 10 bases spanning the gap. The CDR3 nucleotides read TGTGCCAGCAGCTTAGTTACAGTCGGCTACGAGCAGTACTTC. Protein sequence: CASSLVTVGYEQYF.

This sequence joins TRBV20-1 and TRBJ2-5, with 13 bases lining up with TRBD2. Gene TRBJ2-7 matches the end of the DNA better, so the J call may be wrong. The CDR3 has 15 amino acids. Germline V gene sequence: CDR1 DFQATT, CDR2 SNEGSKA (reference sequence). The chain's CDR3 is CSATMGLAGLYEQYF. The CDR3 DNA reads TGCAGTGCAACAATGGGACTAGCGGGACTCTACGAGCAGTACTTC.